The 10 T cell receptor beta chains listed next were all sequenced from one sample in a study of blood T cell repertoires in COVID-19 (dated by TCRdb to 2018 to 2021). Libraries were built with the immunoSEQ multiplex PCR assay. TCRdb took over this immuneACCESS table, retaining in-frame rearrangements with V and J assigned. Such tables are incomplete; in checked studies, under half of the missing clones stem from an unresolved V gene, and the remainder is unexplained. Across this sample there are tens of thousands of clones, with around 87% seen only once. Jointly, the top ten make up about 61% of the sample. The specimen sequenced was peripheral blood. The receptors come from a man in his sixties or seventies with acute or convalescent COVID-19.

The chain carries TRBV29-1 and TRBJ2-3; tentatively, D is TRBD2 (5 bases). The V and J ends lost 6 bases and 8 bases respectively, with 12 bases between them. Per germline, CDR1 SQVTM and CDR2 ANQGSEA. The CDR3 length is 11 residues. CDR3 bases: TGCAGCGTGGTGGAGGCGGGTACGCAGTATTTT. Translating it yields CSVVEAGTQYF.

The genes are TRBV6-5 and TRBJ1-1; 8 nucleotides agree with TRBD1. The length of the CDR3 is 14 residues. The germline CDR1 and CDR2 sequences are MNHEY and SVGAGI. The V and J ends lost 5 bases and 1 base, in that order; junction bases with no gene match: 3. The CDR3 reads CASSTGGTNTEAFF. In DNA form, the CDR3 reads TGTGCCAGCAGTACAGGGGGAACGAACACTGAAGCTTTCTTT.

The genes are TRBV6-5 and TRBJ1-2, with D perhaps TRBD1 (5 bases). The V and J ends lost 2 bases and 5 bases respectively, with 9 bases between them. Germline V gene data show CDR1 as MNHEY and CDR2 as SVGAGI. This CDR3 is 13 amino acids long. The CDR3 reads CASSYESGYGYTF. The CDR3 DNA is TGTGCCAGCAGTTACGAATCAGGGTATGGCTACACCTTC.

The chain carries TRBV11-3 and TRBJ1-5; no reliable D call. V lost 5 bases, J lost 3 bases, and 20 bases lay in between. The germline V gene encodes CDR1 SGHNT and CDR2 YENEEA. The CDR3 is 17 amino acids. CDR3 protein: CASSPGPGFTYNQPQHF. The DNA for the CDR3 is TGTGCCAGCAGCCCCGGCCCAGGATTTACGTACAATCAGCCCCAGCATTTT.

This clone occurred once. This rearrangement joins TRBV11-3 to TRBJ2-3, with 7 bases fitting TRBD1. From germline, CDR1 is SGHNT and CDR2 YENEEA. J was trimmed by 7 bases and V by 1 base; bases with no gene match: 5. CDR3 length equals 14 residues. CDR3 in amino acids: CASSLVTGQNTQYF. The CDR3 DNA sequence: TGTGCCAGCAGCTTAGTGACAGGGCAGAATACGCAGTATTTT.

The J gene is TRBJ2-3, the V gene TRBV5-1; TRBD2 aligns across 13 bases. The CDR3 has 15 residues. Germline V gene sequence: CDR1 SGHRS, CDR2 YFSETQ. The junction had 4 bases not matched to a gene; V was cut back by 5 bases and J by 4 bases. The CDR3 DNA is TGCGCCAGCAGTTTACTAGCGGGAGGGCCAGATACGCAGTATTTT. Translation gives CASSLLAGGPDTQYF.

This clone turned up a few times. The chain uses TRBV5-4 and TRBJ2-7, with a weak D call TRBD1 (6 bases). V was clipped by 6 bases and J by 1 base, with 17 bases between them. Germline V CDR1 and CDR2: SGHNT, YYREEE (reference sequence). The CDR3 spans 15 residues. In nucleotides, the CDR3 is TGTGCCAGCACCCGAACCCTAGGGGGTTCCTACGAGCAGTACTTC. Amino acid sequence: CASTRTLGGSYEQYF.

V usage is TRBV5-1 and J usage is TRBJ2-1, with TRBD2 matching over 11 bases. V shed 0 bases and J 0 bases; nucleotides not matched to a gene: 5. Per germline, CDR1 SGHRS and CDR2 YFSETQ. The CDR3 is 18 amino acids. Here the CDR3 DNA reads TGCGCCAGCAGCTTGGTATCTAGCGGGGGGTTCTCCTACAATGAGCAGTTCTTC. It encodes CASSLVSSGGFSYNEQFF.

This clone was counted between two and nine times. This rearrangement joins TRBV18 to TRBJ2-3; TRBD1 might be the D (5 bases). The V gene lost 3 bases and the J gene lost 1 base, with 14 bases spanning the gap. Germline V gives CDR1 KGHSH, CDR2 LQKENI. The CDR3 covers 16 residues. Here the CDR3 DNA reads TGTGCCAGCTCACCGGGCAGCAAGGGGCGCACAGATACGCAGTATTTT. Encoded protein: CASSPGSKGRTDTQYF.

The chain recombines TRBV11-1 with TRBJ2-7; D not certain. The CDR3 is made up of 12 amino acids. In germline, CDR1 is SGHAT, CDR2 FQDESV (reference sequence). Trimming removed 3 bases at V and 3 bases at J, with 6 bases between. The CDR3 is CASSFTGYEQYF. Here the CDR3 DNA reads TGTGCCAGCAGCTTTACGGGCTACGAGCAGTACTTC.